Reported below is one T cell receptor beta chain. The antigen it binds to is not known. No per-base quality is available; no much larger clone lies one base away. The library was obtained by the immunoSEQ multiplex PCR assay. For the multiplex PCR, a mixture combining 60 forward primers for TCR Vbeta segments and 13 reverse primers for TCR Jbeta segments was used. The CDR3 region of rearranged TCR beta genes was amplified from genomic DNA by a multiplex PCR assay. On the Illumina HiSeq System, the amplified TCR beta libraries were sequenced as 87-base-pair reads. The paper's data handling went like this. In a later analysis, tens of millions of unique TCR beta chains were counted across the roughly 610 repertoires, and approximately 11 million of these chains were shared by at least two donors. A nearest-neighbor algorithm error-corrected the raw reads and collapsed the reads into unique sequences, merging closely related sequences to remove PCR and sequencing errors. CDR3 sequences were aligned to IMGT reference sequences to assign V, D and J gene segments. For a sequence to be retained, a match of at least six nucleotides was required to both a V gene segment and a J gene segment. Rearrangements were called productive when the CDR3 lacked stop codons and stayed in frame with V and J; all others were non-productive. CDR3 was defined according to IMGT convention as the region running from the second conserved V-encoded cysteine to the conserved J-encoded phenylalanine. In an earlier analysis of roughly 610 of the donors, sequences lacking an unambiguous match to a single V gene segment were excluded. In an earlier analysis of 587 of the donors, a V segment was called functional when productive rearrangements were above 56.7%, and segregating when the standard deviation between donors exceeded 5%. A statistical classification framework was developed to diagnose cytomegalovirus status using the catalog of TCR beta chain sequences. A later analysis assigned V and J genes by comparing TCR nucleotide sequences with IMGT/GENE-DB human TR gene sequences. A later analysis assigned CDR3 sequences and most-parsimonious VDJ recombination scenarios with the TCRdist pipeline. In a later analysis, every TCR beta chain was defined by the combination of its CDR3 amino acid sequence and its V-gene family, and reads without a unique V-gene family were dropped. In a later analysis, fewer than 600 highly shared, low-generation-probability nucleotide sequences were removed to address suspected cross-contamination and a sequencing artifact. In a later analysis, a clonal expansion index for each public chain was calculated from normalized within-repertoire ranks of inferred template counts. Generation probabilities in a later analysis came from a VDJ recombination model fitted to out-of-frame rearrangements, and those results were checked against IGoR. A later analysis scored TCR-TCR, TCR-HLA and TCR-CMV co-occurrence with hypergeometric tests, applying a repertoire-size bias correction to TCR pairs. In a later analysis, false discovery rates were estimated by permuting HLA or CMV assignments 20 times. A later analysis grouped co-occurring TCRs with DBSCAN, adding TCRdist sequence similarity when clustering within HLA-allele-positive subsets. Co-occurrence clustering excluded repertoires with fewer than 30,000 or more than 120,000 public chains, plus five with anomalous nucleotide sharing. TCRdb limited this immuneACCESS table to in-frame rearrangements with V and J called. A share of clones is missing; checked studies link under half to unresolved V genes, and the rest is unexplained. The V and J calls and the clone size are those of that table, but D and trimming were determined from the DNA. The sample table holds 180,000 or so clones, of which about 75% were seen once. The ten largest clones take up around 15% of the sample.

The cohort consisted of 600 to 700 healthy bone marrow donors. At the time of sampling, all cohort members were nominally healthy, though unrecorded immune exposures were likely present. The donor was CMV seropositive and was included in the group of 250 to 350 seropositive cohort members. A peripheral blood sample was collected from each donor, and TCR beta sequencing was performed on peripheral blood mononuclear cells. Genomic DNA was extracted from the blood cell samples with the Qiagen DNeasy Blood Extraction Kit. The data were obtained in a study of cytomegalovirus exposure and HLA in healthy donors (dated by TCRdb to 2015 to 2018). Turning to the overall study: In an earlier analysis of about 560 of the donors, 250 to 350 Gb of sequence data and 90 million to 120 million unique TCR beta sequences from about 190 million T cells were reported. Approximately 310 gigabases of sequencing data and approximately 93 million unique TCR sequences were included in an early release covering roughly 600 HLA-typed donors. Of the roughly 400 genotyped donors, about 80% fell in the genetic ancestry cluster associated with self-reported Caucasian donors. The aim of the study was to test whether cataloging public T cell receptors could identify signatures of past pathogen exposure. The T cell repertoires of under 750 subjects were profiled by immunosequencing and related to cytomegalovirus serostatus. A separate validation cohort of roughly 120 different subjects was used in addition to the 666-subject first cohort. To predict cytomegalovirus infection status, the study brought together high-throughput TCR immunosequencing, statistical association of individual TCRs with disease status, and machine learning. To study patterns of TCR occurrence, a later analysis re-analyzed previously published TCR beta repertoires from just over 650 donors and added high-resolution HLA genotyping. In the later analysis, no new phenotypic data were used to find candidate immune exposures; instead, reliance was placed on TCR beta sequences and their occurrence across donors. An earlier analysis of nearly 600 of the donors applied high-throughput TCR beta sequencing to assess whether each TCR beta V gene segment acted as functional or pseudogenic. Donor age, sex, ethnicity and CMV serostatus were compiled alongside the repertoire data. In a later genetic analysis, genome-wide SNP genotypes for 398 of the 666 donors were used, and that subset was treated as a discovery cohort. All discovery cohort repertoires had been generated using a single sequencing platform. Class I and class II HLA loci were covered by the typing at four-digit resolution. Typing coverage varied by locus: roughly 629-640 donors for A, B, C, DRB1 and DQB1; under 550 for DQA1; about 570 for DPA1; 450 to 480 for DPB1. Four to six DR-DQ haplotypes were handled as single units for association and clustering, since linkage in the cohort was strong. Across 300 to 400 genotyped donors of the cohort, an average of approximately 240,000 unique TCR beta nucleotide sequences per donor were sequenced, and 15% to 20% of those sequences were non-productive. Overall study outcomes, separate from this receptor: The authors suggested that the approach could potentially be extended to other disease states and immunological phenotypes. Specific HLA alleles were associated with over 15,000 TCR beta sequences at a false discovery rate of 0.05 in a later analysis. In a later analysis, TCR association rates were found to vary across HLA loci, with the most associated TCRs seen for DRB1 alleles and the fewest for HLA-C alleles. A later analysis reported that several top co-occurrence clusters appeared linked to parvovirus B19, influenza, CMV and Epstein-Barr virus. Because counts were too low, seventeen rarely observed V segments, including chromosome 9 orphons, were excluded from the earlier analysis of 587 of the donors. In a later analysis, most CMV-associated TCR beta chains were found to appear HLA-restricted, with HLA associations seemingly driven largely by CMV exposure. An association between a missense DCLRE1C variant and V-gene and J-gene trimming of TCR beta chains was found in a later genetic analysis and replicated in an independent cohort. In a later analysis, HLA-associated TCR beta chains showed more clonal expansion and lower generation probabilities than non-associated chains that were equally common. A further reported finding was that TCR beta sequences accurately predicted the HLA-A and HLA-B alleles for most subjects in the first cohort. Because HLA typing was missing for some donors at each locus, association tests included only the typed subset. In vitro tests confirmed that three of the cytomegalovirus-associated TCR beta chains recognize cytomegalovirus antigens. Only TCR beta chains were sequenced in this cohort, and the absence of alpha or paired-chain data limited detectable features. Cytomegalovirus status was reported to be diagnosed by the classifier with high specificity and sensitivity in both the original and validation cohorts. Roughly uniform sequencing depth across donors was assumed in presence/absence analyses, although this assumption may not hold. A later genetic analysis reported fewer N-insertions in productive TCRs among donors in an Asian-associated ancestry cluster than the roughly 620-donor mean. Correlated functional status among segregating V segments might reflect linkage disequilibrium, but an unknown experimental factor could not be ruled out. Because the 87-base-pair reads could not distinguish some IMGT-functional V segments, including TRBV6-2 and TRBV6-3, those segments were excluded. In an earlier analysis of more than 500 of the donors, most TCR beta V segments appeared in productive rearrangements about 87% or about 30% of the time, broadly matching IMGT annotations. The only immune exposure information available for the cohort was CMV serostatus. A cluster of highly shared sequence variants was judged likely to represent a technical artifact of the sequencing pipeline. The study gave a list of under 200 TCR beta chains associated with cytomegalovirus. Most TCR sequences were observed very rarely across donors, whereas some public TCRs were present in many individuals. Assigning TCR associations to individual alleles was difficult when HLA alleles, especially DR and DQ, strongly co-occurred.

The germline V gene (reference sequence) yields GTSNPN for CDR1 and SVGIG for CDR2. Deletion took 7 bases off V and 3 bases off J, with a span of 19 bases between the germline ends. The CDR3 goes from the cysteine to the phenylalanine over 14 residues. Solely the CDR3 DNA is kept, with 42 bases framed from the first base. This receptor was taken from a man in his fifties or sixties in good health and CMV-seropositive. Recombination connected TRBV30 to TRBJ2-7; there is no confident call for the D gene. Sequencing used PBMCs. CDR3 reads: CASKRETLGYEQYF. The nucleotide sequence is given as TGTGCCTCCAAGCGAGAGACCCTCGGCTACGAGCAGTACTTC.